The clone carrying this T cell receptor (beta chain) has at least ten counts. Antigen specificity is unknown. This specimen comes from a study of T cells in Graves' hyperthyroidism and ophthalmopathy. Overall study results and limits: Most clonotypes expanded in the thyroid (above 0.001) were also present in blood.

Ophthalmopathy cases scored 3 or more on the Clinical Activity Score and 4 or more on NOSPECS grade, with duration below 3 months. Reasons for excluding patients were uncontrolled infection, other autoimmune disease, pregnancy or lactation. From approximately 9.5 ml of fresh peripheral blood, PBMCs were isolated. The CDR3 totals 12 residues. Germline CDR1 is DFQATT and CDR2 is SNEGSKA (reference sequence). The V and J ends lost 6 bases and 7 bases respectively, with 16 bases between them. Researchers amplified the TCR beta CDR3 regions from RNA transcripts. HTBI primers drove first-round RT-PCR of the TCR CDR3. TCRdb processed the multiplex PCR reads anew with MiXCR; each CDR3 protein has one entry. Of about 600,000 distinct CDR3 sequences detected, approximately 14% appear once; the ten largest clones hold about an eighth.

This rearrangement joins TRBV20-1 to TRBJ2-7, with D tentatively TRBD1 or TRBD2 (5 bases each). This TCR derives from a woman aged 45-65 years with Graves' ophthalmopathy. Input material: blood. CDR3 protein: CSAKTGLVEQYF. The CDR3 coding sequence is TGCAGTGCGAAAACGGGGCTGGTGGAGCAGTACTTC.